Sequencing of this TCR beta chain was carried out in a study of blood T cell repertoires in COVID-19. The study counted Cohort 3 donors as recovered given two negative PCRs, clearance, or symptom resolution. V was clipped by 5 bases and J by 3 bases, with 10 bases between them. The CDR3 is 13 residues long. Produced via immunoSEQ multiplex PCR; TCRdb's table is partial and in-frame only. The data hold approximately 190,000 clones, with about four fifths observed a single time. The sequenced sample was PBMCs or T cells enriched from blood (not recorded which). The chain uses TRBV12-3 or TRBV12-4 and TRBJ1-1; a weak D match, TRBD1 (5 bases). The TCR originated in a man aged 35 to 55 who had recovered from COVID-19. CDR3 sequence (DNA): TGTGCCAGCAGTGCAGGGAGGGACACTGAAGCTTTCTTT. Translated: CASSAGRDTEAFF.